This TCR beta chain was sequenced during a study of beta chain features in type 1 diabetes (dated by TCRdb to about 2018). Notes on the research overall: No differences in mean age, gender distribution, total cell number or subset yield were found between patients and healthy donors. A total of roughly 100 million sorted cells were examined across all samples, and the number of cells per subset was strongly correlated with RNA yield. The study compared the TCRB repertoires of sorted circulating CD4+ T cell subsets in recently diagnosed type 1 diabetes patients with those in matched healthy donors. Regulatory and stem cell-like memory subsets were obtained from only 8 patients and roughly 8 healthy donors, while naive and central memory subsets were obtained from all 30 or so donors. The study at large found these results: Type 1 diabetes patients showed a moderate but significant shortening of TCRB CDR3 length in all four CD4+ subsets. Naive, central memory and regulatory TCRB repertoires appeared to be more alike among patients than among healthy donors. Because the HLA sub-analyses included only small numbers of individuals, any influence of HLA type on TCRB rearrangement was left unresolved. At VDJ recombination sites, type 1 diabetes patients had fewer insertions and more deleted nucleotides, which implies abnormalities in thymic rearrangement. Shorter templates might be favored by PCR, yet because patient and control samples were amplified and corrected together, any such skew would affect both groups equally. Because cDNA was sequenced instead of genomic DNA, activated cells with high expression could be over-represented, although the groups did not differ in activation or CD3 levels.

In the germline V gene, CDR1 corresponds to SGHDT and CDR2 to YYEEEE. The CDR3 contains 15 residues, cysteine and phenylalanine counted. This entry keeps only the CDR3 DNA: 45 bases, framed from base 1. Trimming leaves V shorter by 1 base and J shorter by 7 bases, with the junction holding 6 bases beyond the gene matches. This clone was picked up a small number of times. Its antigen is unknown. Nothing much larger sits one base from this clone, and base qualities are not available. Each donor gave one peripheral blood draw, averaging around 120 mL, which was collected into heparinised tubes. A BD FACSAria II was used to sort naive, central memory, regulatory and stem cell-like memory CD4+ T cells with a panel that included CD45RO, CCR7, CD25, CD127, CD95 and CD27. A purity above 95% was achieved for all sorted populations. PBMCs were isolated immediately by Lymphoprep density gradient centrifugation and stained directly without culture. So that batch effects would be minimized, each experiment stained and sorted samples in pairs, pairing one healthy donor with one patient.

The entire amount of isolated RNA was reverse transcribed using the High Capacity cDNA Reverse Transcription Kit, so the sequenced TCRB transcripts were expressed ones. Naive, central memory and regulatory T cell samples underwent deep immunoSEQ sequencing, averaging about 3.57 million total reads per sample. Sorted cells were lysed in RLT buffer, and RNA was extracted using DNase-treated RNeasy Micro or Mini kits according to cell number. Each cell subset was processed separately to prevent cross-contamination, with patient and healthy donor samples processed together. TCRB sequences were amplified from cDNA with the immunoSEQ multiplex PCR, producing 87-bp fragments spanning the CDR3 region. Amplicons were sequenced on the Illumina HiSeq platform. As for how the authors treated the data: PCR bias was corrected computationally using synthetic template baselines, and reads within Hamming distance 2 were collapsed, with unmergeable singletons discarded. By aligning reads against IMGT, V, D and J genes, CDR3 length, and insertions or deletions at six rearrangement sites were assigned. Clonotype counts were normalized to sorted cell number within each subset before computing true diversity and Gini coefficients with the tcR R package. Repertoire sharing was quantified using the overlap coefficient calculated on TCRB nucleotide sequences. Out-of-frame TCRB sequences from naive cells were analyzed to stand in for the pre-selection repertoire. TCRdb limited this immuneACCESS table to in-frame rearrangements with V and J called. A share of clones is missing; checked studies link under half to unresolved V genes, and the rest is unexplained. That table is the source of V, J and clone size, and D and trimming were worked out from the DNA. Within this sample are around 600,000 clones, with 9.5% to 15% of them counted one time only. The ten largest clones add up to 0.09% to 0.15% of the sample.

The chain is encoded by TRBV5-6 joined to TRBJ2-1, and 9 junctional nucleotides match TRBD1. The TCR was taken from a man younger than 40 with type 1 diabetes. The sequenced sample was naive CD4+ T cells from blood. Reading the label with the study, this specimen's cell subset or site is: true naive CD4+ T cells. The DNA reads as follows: TGTGCCAGCAGCTTGTTAGGACAGGGGACGAATGAGCAGTTCTTC. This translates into CASSLLGQGTNEQFF.